Listed here is a single T cell receptor beta chain. As yet, its antigen is unknown. This record comes from a study of T cell responses to AZD1222 COVID-19 vaccine. Whole-study findings and limits: The study reported that nearly half of spike-specific TCRs target unmutated variant regions.

Sequencing used immunoSEQ multiplex PCR; TCRdb keeps in-frame clones, though not all of them. This sample's clone table lists around 150,000 clones. With 0 bases removed from V and 6 bases from J, the gap between germline ends came to 20 bases. The CDR3 totals 16 residues. CDR1 and CDR2 from the germline V gene are GTSNPN and SVGIG (reference sequence). This TCR was recovered from an adult in good health. Specimen: peripheral blood. The chain recombines TRBV30 with TRBJ2-5; tentatively, D is TRBD2 (5 bases). In DNA form, the CDR3 reads TGTGCCTGGAGTGTATCTCATAGGTCGCTCGGGAAGACCCAGTACTTC. Amino acid sequence: CAWSVSHRSLGKTQYF.